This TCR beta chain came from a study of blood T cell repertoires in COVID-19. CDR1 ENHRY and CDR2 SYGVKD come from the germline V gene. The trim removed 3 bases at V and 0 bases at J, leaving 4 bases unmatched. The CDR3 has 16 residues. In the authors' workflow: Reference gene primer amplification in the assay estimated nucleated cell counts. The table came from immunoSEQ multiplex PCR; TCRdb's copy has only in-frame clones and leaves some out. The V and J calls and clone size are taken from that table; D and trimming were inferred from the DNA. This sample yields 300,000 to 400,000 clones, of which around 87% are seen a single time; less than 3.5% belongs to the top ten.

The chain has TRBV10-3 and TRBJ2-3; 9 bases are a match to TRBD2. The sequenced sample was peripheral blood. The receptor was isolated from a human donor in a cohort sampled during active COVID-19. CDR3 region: CAISEGRGGSTDTQYF. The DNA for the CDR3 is TGTGCCATCAGTGAAGGGCGGGGGGGCAGCACAGATACGCAGTATTTT.